A selection of T cell receptor beta chains follows, all from one sample in a study of T cell responses to AZD1222 COVID-19 vaccine. Profiled with immunoSEQ multiplex PCR; TCRdb holds only in-frame clones, not every one. The table lists just over 150,000 clones, about 88% of them singletons. The source material was peripheral blood, sampled after recovery from COVID-19. Receptor source: an adult who had recovered from COVID-19. Both conserved end residues are part of each CDR3. Fields, in order: V gene, clone size, J gene, D gene, CDR3 protein, CDR3 DNA. D genes are given only for firm matches. Not all rows give a size; the values are once, few, many and, for expanded clones, a class.

>TRBV15|NA|TRBJ2-1|NA
CATSRVDSYNEQFF
TGTGCCACCAGCAGGGTGGACAGTTACAATGAGCAGTTCTTC
>TRBV19|NA|TRBJ1-2|TRBD1
CASTIQGIRGYTF
TGTGCCAGTACTATACAGGGGATTCGAGGCTACACCTTC
>TRBV11-2|few|TRBJ1-2|NA
CASSPAKGVRGYGYTF
TGTGCCAGCAGCCCCGCCAAGGGCGTCAGGGGCTATGGCTACACCTTC
>TRBV5-8|NA|TRBJ1-1|NA
CASSLAYGARAFF
TGTGCCAGCAGCTTGGCTTACGGGGCGAGAGCTTTCTTT
>TRBV25-1|NA|TRBJ2-3|NA
CASSLGVGTDTQYF
TGTGCCAGCAGCCTGGGAGTCGGCACAGATACGCAGTATTTT
>TRBV7-6|NA|TRBJ2-2|NA
CASSLVQDYLPGELFF
TGTGCCAGCAGCTTAGTTCAAGACTATTTACCCGGGGAGCTGTTTTTT
>TRBV7-9|NA|TRBJ2-2|TRBD2
CASSLAGLAGEGGELFF
TGTGCCAGCAGCTTAGCTGGGCTAGCGGGAGAAGGCGGGGAGCTGTTTTTT
>TRBV9|NA|TRBJ2-2|TRBD1
CASSSNHGQGNTGELFF
TGTGCCAGCTCCTCTAATCACGGACAGGGAAACACCGGGGAGCTGTTTTTT
>TRBV5-4|NA|TRBJ1-2|NA
CASSFLTVSGYGYTF
TGTGCCAGCAGCTTTTTAACAGTCTCGGGCTATGGCTACACCTTC
>TRBV27|NA|TRBJ1-1|NA
CASSFLSNTEAFF
TGTGCCAGCAGTTTCTTAAGTAACACTGAAGCTTTCTTT
>TRBV19|NA|TRBJ2-3|NA
CASSIAGPPGDTQYF
TGTGCCAGTAGTATAGCAGGGCCACCTGGAGATACGCAGTATTTT
>TRBV18|NA|TRBJ2-1|NA
CASSHARTYNEQFF
TGTGCCAGCTCACACGCGCGAACCTACAATGAGCAGTTCTTC
>TRBV5-1|NA|TRBJ2-5|TRBD2
CASSPGTRGGETQYF
TGCGCCAGCAGCCCAGGGACACGGGGGGGAGAGACCCAGTACTTC
>TRBV18|NA|TRBJ1-1|NA
CASSPVSSLLGNTEAFF
TGTGCCAGCTCCCCTGTTAGTTCTCTCCTAGGGAACACTGAAGCTTTCTTT
>TRBV2|NA|TRBJ1-3|NA
CASRDSGTIYF
TGTGCCAGCAGAGATAGCGGCACCATATATTTT
>TRBV7-9|NA|TRBJ1-1|NA
CASSLEFGTEAFF
TGTGCCAGCAGCTTAGAATTCGGGACTGAAGCTTTCTTT
>TRBV27|NA|TRBJ1-6|NA
CASSLGQGSPLHF
TGTGCCAGCAGTTTAGGGCAGGGATCACCCCTCCACTTT
>TRBV9|NA|TRBJ2-2|NA
CASSVGAGSHTGELFF
TGTGCCAGCAGCGTAGGGGCGGGTTCCCACACCGGGGAGCTGTTTTTT
>TRBV2|NA|TRBJ1-2|NA
CASSDSVYYGYTF
TGTGCCAGCAGTGATTCGGTCTACTATGGCTACACCTTC
>TRBV21-1|NA|TRBJ2-7|NA
CASKREPPCNYEQYF
TGTGCCAGCAAGAGGGAGCCCCCCTGCAACTACGAGCAGTACTTC
>TRBV3-1/TRBV3-2|once|TRBJ1-1|NA
CASSRMTGPRTEAFF
TGTGCCAGCAGCCGGATGACAGGTCCGCGGACTGAAGCTTTCTTT
>TRBV5-4|NA|TRBJ2-5|TRBD2
CASSTGGGAEETQYF
TGTGCCAGCAGTACGGGGGGGGGCGCGGAGGAGACCCAGTACTTC
>TRBV2|few|TRBJ1-1|NA
CAGQGRETSMNTEAFF
TGTGCCGGGCAAGGGCGGGAGACCTCCATGAACACTGAAGCTTTCTTT
>TRBV7-3|NA|TRBJ2-6|NA
CASSLTRDTRSGANVLTF
TGTGCCAGCAGCTTAACTCGGGACACACGCTCTGGGGCCAACGTCCTGACTTTC
>TRBV5-1|NA|TRBJ2-5|NA
CASSLGGDWETQYF
TGCGCCAGCAGCTTGGGCGGGGACTGGGAGACCCAGTACTTC
>TRBV11-2|NA|TRBJ2-7|TRBD2
CASSPSGTFYEQYF
TGTGCCAGCAGCCCGAGCGGGACTTTCTACGAGCAGTACTTC
>TRBV7-9|NA|TRBJ2-5|TRBD2
CASSAGLAGEETQYF
TGTGCCAGCAGCGCCGGACTAGCGGGAGAGGAGACCCAGTACTTC
>TRBV5-1|NA|TRBJ1-1|NA
CASSLTGPNTEAFF
TGCGCCAGCAGCTTGACAGGTCCGAACACTGAAGCTTTCTTT
>TRBV7-3|NA|TRBJ2-5|TRBD2
CASSSGGPETQYF
TGTGCCAGCAGCTCGGGGGGGCCGGAGACCCAGTACTTC
>TRBV28|NA|TRBJ2-2|NA
CASSSPGQAGELFF
TGTGCCAGCAGTTCTCCAGGGCAGGCCGGGGAGCTGTTTTTT
>TRBV27|NA|TRBJ2-1|TRBD2
CASTPTSGYYNEQFF
TGTGCCAGCACCCCGACTAGCGGCTACTACAATGAGCAGTTCTTC
>TRBV20-1|NA|TRBJ2-5|TRBD2
CSASKGAGGFRETQYF
TGCAGTGCTAGTAAGGGAGCGGGAGGATTCAGGGAGACCCAGTACTTC
>TRBV3-1/TRBV3-2|NA|TRBJ1-3|NA
CASRESSSSGNTIYF
TGTGCCAGCAGGGAGTCCTCTAGCTCTGGAAACACCATATATTTT
>TRBV13|few|TRBJ2-5|NA
CASSLVGQGAGGQETQYF
TGTGCCAGCAGCTTAGTGGGACAGGGAGCGGGAGGGCAGGAGACCCAGTACTTC
>TRBV29-1|once|TRBJ2-1|TRBD2
CSVDERGRTEQFF
TGCAGCGTTGACGAGCGGGGGCGGACAGAGCAGTTCTTC
>TRBV10-3|NA|TRBJ2-1|NA
CAISESGFPPGEQFF
TGTGCCATCAGTGAGTCTGGGTTTCCTCCGGGCGAGCAGTTCTTC
>TRBV27|NA|TRBJ2-1|TRBD1
CASSSGQGARSYNEQFF
TGTGCCAGCAGTTCGGGACAGGGGGCAAGGTCCTACAATGAGCAGTTCTTC
>TRBV27|NA|TRBJ2-5|TRBD2
CASSLNPRGAGEQETQYF
TGTGCCAGCAGTTTAAATCCGAGGGGAGCGGGGGAGCAAGAGACCCAGTACTTC
>TRBV5-1|NA|TRBJ2-2|NA
CASSLETAAGELFF
TGCGCCAGCAGCTTGGAGACGGCGGCCGGGGAGCTGTTTTTT
>TRBV7-8|NA|TRBJ1-1|TRBD1
CASSLDQGGEAFF
TGTGCCAGCAGCTTAGACCAGGGGGGTGAAGCTTTCTTT
>TRBV10-3|NA|TRBJ2-1|TRBD2
CAISDSGRVNNEQFF
TGTGCCATCAGTGATAGCGGGAGGGTAAACAATGAGCAGTTCTTC
>TRBV27|NA|TRBJ1-2|NA
CASSLSPGPRYGYTF
TGTGCCAGCAGTTTAAGTCCGGGACCCAGATATGGCTACACCTTC
>TRBV19|once|TRBJ1-5|NA
CASRTVRGHQPQHF
TGTGCCAGTAGGACAGTCCGAGGGCATCAGCCCCAGCATTTT
>TRBV6-1|NA|TRBJ2-3|TRBD2
CASSERGGGRTDTQYF
TGTGCCAGCAGTGAACGGGGCGGGGGGCGCACAGATACGCAGTATTTT
>TRBV15|NA|TRBJ1-2|NA
CATSRGQRYGYTF
TGTGCCACCAGCAGAGGACAGAGGTATGGCTACACCTTC
>TRBV6-5|NA|TRBJ1-2|NA
CASGGSTSYGYTF
TGTGCCAGTGGGGGGAGTACCTCCTATGGCTACACCTTC
>TRBV5-1|NA|TRBJ2-1|TRBD2
CASSLDLAGPYNEQFF
TGCGCCAGCAGCTTGGATCTAGCGGGACCGTACAATGAGCAGTTCTTC
>TRBV21-1|NA|TRBJ2-7|NA
CASSKKKAAVSSYEQYF
TGTGCCAGCAGCAAAAAAAAGGCGGCAGTCTCTAGCTACGAGCAGTACTTC
>TRBV9|NA|TRBJ1-6|NA
CASSALDSPLHF
TGTGCCAGCAGCGCCCTAGATTCACCCCTCCACTTT
>TRBV11-2|NA|TRBJ2-1|TRBD1
CASSQGQGVWNEQFF
TGTGCCAGCAGCCAGGGACAGGGGGTCTGGAATGAGCAGTTCTTC
>TRBV7-9|NA|TRBJ2-7|TRBD1
CASSFVAGTGGYEQYF
TGTGCCAGCAGCTTCGTTGCCGGGACAGGTGGCTACGAGCAGTACTTC
>TRBV10-2|few|TRBJ2-7|TRBD2
CASSESGVASGNYEQYF
TGCGCCAGCAGTGAGTCCGGGGTCGCTAGCGGGAACTACGAGCAGTACTTC
>TRBV24-1|NA|TRBJ2-7|NA
CATSSDEQYF
TGTGCCACCAGCTCGGACGAGCAGTACTTC
>TRBV6-2/TRBV6-3|once|TRBJ1-6|NA
CASSYSNLPGGTYNSPLHF
TGTGCCAGCAGTTACTCGAATTTGCCTGGGGGAACCTATAATTCACCCCTCCACTTT
>TRBV5-1|NA|TRBJ1-1|NA
CASSLAGGQITEAFF
TGCGCCAGCAGCTTGGCCGGGGGCCAAATCACTGAAGCTTTCTTT